These 29 T cell receptor beta chains share one sample of origin, sequenced in a study of siplizumab effects on memory and regulatory T cells (dated by TCRdb to between 2017 and 2020). Library preparation used the immunoSEQ multiplex PCR assay. TCRdb holds this immuneACCESS table with in-frame rearrangements only. Some clones are missing; in checked studies, unresolved V genes explain under half, and the rest has no known cause. For this sample the table gives around 99,000 clones, of which 92% were detected only once. The biggest ten clones account for 0.75% of the sample. The sample consisted of Tregs sorted from blood. These receptors were taken from a human donor in good health.

This chain links TRBV6-1 with TRBJ2-3; D is ambiguous. The CDR3 contains 14 residues. Per the germline V gene, CDR1 is MNHNS and CDR2 is SASEGT. V lost 1 base to trimming and J lost 0 bases, with 5 bases between them. The CDR3 spells CASSEVGSTDTQYF. The CDR3 coding sequence is TGTGCCAGCAGTGAAGTGGGGAGCACAGATACGCAGTATTTT.

The chain recombines TRBV2 with TRBJ2-7, with TRBD1 identical over 8 bases. The germline V gene encodes CDR1 SNHLY and CDR2 FYNNEI. Trimming cost V 9 bases and J 4 bases; bases outside gene matches: 8. The CDR3 runs 13 residues. The CDR3 DNA sequence: TGTGCCAGTACGGACAGGGTTATTTACGAGCAGTACTTC. Residues: CASTDRVIYEQYF.

The chain joins TRBV10-3 to TRBJ1-1; D gene ambiguous. Per germline, CDR1 ENHRY and CDR2 SYGVKD. The CDR3 contains 15 residues. The V end lost 2 bases, the J end lost 3 bases, and 13 bases lay between the germline ends. The CDR3 loop is CAISEPAPRDTEAFF. DNA for the CDR3: TGTGCCATCAGTGAGCCTGCCCCGAGGGACACTGAAGCTTTCTTT.

CDR3 nucleotides: TGTGCCAGCAAGCGGGGGCACTACGAGCAGTACTTC. It encodes CASKRGHYEQYF. This chain joins TRBV2 and TRBJ2-7, with TRBD2 matching 8 bases. J lost 3 bases, V lost 7 bases, and 2 bases had no gene match. Germline loops: CDR1 SNHLY, CDR2 FYNNEI. The CDR3 length is 12 residues.

This clone was counted only a few times. This sequence joins TRBV7-9 and TRBJ2-5, with TRBD1 as a possible D gene (6 bases). Germline CDR1 SEHNR, CDR2 FQNEAQ (reference sequence). Trimming removed 2 bases from V and 0 bases from J, with 7 bases in between. The CDR3 extends over 14 amino acids. CDR3 protein: CASSLWTDQETQYF. CDR3 nucleotide sequence: TGTGCCAGCAGCTTATGGACAGACCAAGAGACCCAGTACTTC.

This chain joins TRBV5-1 and TRBJ1-4; D ambiguous. V lost 3 bases to trimming and J lost 1 base, with 7 bases between them. Germline-derived CDR1 and CDR2 are SGHRS and YFSETQ. This CDR3 is 14 amino acids long. This CDR3 reads CASSWQGTNEKLFF. CDR3 nucleotides: TGCGCCAGCAGCTGGCAAGGAACTAATGAAAAACTGTTTTTT.

This chain joins TRBV7-3 and TRBJ1-2; D possibly corresponds to TRBD1 (6 bases). The CDR3 is 15 residues long. Trimming took 4 bases from V and 0 from J, leaving 12 bases between them. Per germline, CDR1 SGHTA and CDR2 FQGTGA. As DNA, the CDR3 is TGTGCCAGCAGCTCCAAGACAGGTACTAACTATGGCTACACCTTC. Its protein is CASSSKTGTNYGYTF.

The rearrangement links TRBV6-1 to TRBJ2-7; 8 bases map to TRBD1. Germline-derived CDR1 and CDR2 are MNHNS and SASEGT. The CDR3 is 13 amino acids. Trimming took 7 bases from V and 3 from J; bases not matched to a gene: 5. DNA for the CDR3: TGTGCCAGCAATAACAGGGGGAACTACGAGCAGTACTTC. It translates to CASNNRGNYEQYF.

V is TRBV29-1 and J is TRBJ2-4, with 9 positions matching TRBD1. With 4 bases clipped from V and 6 bases from J, the junction kept 7 bases outside the gene matches. Germline V gene data show CDR1 as SQVTM and CDR2 as ANQGSEA. The CDR3 length is 14 residues. The CDR3 DNA reads TGCAGCGTTGCCTCCGGGACAGGGAGAAACATTCAGTACTTC. Translated, it gives CSVASGTGRNIQYF. Full variable domain (missing parts from reference TRBV29-1 and TRBJ2-4): SAVISQKPSRDICQRGTSLTIQCQVDSQVTMMFWYRQQPGQSLTLIATANQGSEATYESGFVIDKFPISRPNLTFSTLTVSNMSPEDSSIYLCSVASGTGRNIQYFGAGTRLSVL.

The V and J genes are TRBV2 and TRBJ2-3; no reliable D call. The CDR3 consists of 12 residues. V lost 6 bases and J 4 bases, leaving 8 bases between the germline ends. Germline V gene data show CDR1 as SNHLY and CDR2 as FYNNEI. The CDR3: CASRITPDTQYF. CDR3 bases: TGTGCCAGCAGGATAACCCCAGATACGCAGTATTTT.

The rearrangement joins TRBV15 to TRBJ1-5, with D uncertain. This CDR3 region has 14 residues. V was pared by 0 bases and J by 4 bases, with 7 bases between. Germline V gives CDR1 LNHNV, CDR2 YYDKDF (reference sequence). The CDR3 nucleotides read TGTGCCACCAGCAGAGATAGCGGAAATCAGCCCCAGCATTTT. Its protein is CATSRDSGNQPQHF.

This clone showed up just once. The V call is TRBV30, the J call TRBJ2-1, with 7 bases that match TRBD2. Germline CDR1 reads GTSNPN; CDR2 reads SVGIG (reference sequence). The J segment lost 8 bases and the V segment lost 4 bases, leaving 17 bases of the junction unmatched. The CDR3 consists of 16 residues. CDR3 bases: TGTGCCTGGATACGGGGGAGGGCCCGTTCGGGAGATGAGCAGTTCTTC. Its protein is CAWIRGRARSGDEQFF.

The V gene is TRBV10-2, the J gene TRBJ2-3; D not certain. V lost 6 bases and J 6 bases, leaving 7 bases between the germline ends. The CDR3 is 11 amino acids. CDR1 is WSHSY and CDR2 is SAAADI in the germline V gene. The CDR3 protein is CASSLADTQYF. CDR3 in DNA: TGCGCCAGCAGCCTGGCGGATACGCAGTATTTT.

This clone occurred a few times. This chain uses TRBV7-2 with TRBJ1-5; 7 nucleotides line up with TRBD1. In germline, CDR1 is SGHTA, CDR2 FQGNSA. CDR3 length: 15 residues. V dropped 5 bases and J dropped 5; count of bases not matched to a gene: 9. The CDR3 loop reads CASSNRTGWYQPQHF. In DNA, the CDR3 is TGTGCCAGCAGCAACCGGACAGGTTGGTATCAGCCCCAGCATTTT.

This chain links TRBV5-1 with TRBJ2-1; 7 bases agree with TRBD1. Germline V gives CDR1 SGHRS, CDR2 YFSETQ. The CDR3 extends over 15 amino acids. V trimming: 0 bases; J trimming: 7 bases; junction bases outside the gene matches: 7. The CDR3 DNA is TGCGCCAGCAGCTTGGCCGATAGGGGGCGAAATGAGCAGTTCTTC. It is translated as CASSLADRGRNEQFF.

This chain joins TRBV4-2 and TRBJ1-1; the D gene is possibly TRBD1 (5 bases). The V end lost 1 base, the J end lost 1 base, and 16 bases lay between the germline ends. The CDR3 loop spans 17 amino acids. CDR1 and CDR2 (germline): LGHNA, YNFKEQ. Here the CDR3 reads CASSQGLVGLWNTEAFF. The CDR3 coding sequence is TGTGCCAGCAGCCAAGGTTTAGTGGGACTGTGGAACACTGAAGCTTTCTTT.

The rearrangement links TRBV7-2 to TRBJ1-6, with 7 bases lining up with TRBD1. Losses at the gene ends were 0 bases for V and 7 bases for J; bases not matched to a gene: 3. The CDR3 loop spans 15 amino acids. The germline V gene encodes CDR1 SGHTA and CDR2 FQGNSA. In nucleotides, the CDR3 is TGTGCCAGCAGCTTAGCAGGGGGCGACAATTCACCCCTCCACTTT. Protein product: CASSLAGGDNSPLHF.

The chain links TRBV7-3 to TRBJ1-5; TRBD1 might be the D (5 bases). Trimming took off 3 bases at V and 1 base at J, with 13 bases between the two ends. Germline CDR1 and CDR2: SGHTA and FQGTGA. CDR3 size: 16 residues. The CDR3 bases are TGTGCCAGCAGCTTTAAAGGGGTTGGCAGCAATCAGCCCCAGCATTTT. Translation gives CASSFKGVGSNQPQHF.

This clone is a singleton in its sample. The chain couples TRBV27 to TRBJ1-5, with D possibly matching TRBD1 (6 bases). This CDR3 spans 15 amino acids. Between the trimmed V and J ends, which lost 5 bases and 6 bases, there was a span of 17 bases. CDR1 and CDR2 (germline): MNHEY, SMNVEV (reference sequence). This chain's CDR3 is CASSPLDRLLQPQHF. CDR3 DNA: TGTGCCAGCAGTCCCCTTGACAGGCTACTTCAGCCCCAGCATTTT.

This clone was picked up one time. The V call is TRBV6-1, the J call TRBJ2-6; D is perhaps TRBD1 (6 bases). The CDR3 runs to 15 residues. The germline V and J ends were trimmed by 7 bases and 3 bases, with 13 bases remaining between them. Germline V gene lookup returns CDR1 MNHNS and CDR2 SASEGT. DNA of the CDR3: TGTGCCAGCAAGCAGGGGCAATTTGGGGCCAACGTCCTGACTTTC. Its translation is CASKQGQFGANVLTF.

This clone was observed a few times. The chain links TRBV20-1 to TRBJ1-1; D is uncertain. Trimming shortened V by 2 bases and J by 2 bases, and 3 bases separated the two germline ends. Per the germline V gene, CDR1 is DFQATT and CDR2 is SNEGSKA (reference sequence). This CDR3 contains 11 residues. CDR3 sequence reads: CSARYNTEAFF. CDR3 DNA sequence: TGCAGTGCTAGATATAACACTGAAGCTTTCTTT.

V usage is TRBV6-5 and J usage is TRBJ1-1; D might be TRBD1 (5 bases). This CDR3 comprises 14 residues. The V end lost 2 bases, the J end lost 2 bases, and 9 bases lay between the germline ends. Per the germline V gene, CDR1 is MNHEY and CDR2 is SVGAGI. The CDR3 DNA is TGTGCCAGCAGTTACGGGACGAGTAACACTGAAGCTTTCTTT. Translating it yields CASSYGTSNTEAFF.

Note on this clone: At one end the junction does not follow the germline gene, possibly because of a read error. Other nucleotide sequences in the sample specify the same CDR3. The chain joins TRBV5-1 to TRBJ2-3, with 8 nucleotides matching TRBD2. From germline, CDR1 is SGHRS and CDR2 YFSETQ. This CDR3 is 15 amino acids long. CDR3 sequence (DNA): TGCGCCAGCAGCTCGTTCCTAGCGGGCACGGATACGCAGTATTTT. It codes for CASSSFLAGTDTQYF.

V usage is TRBV6-6 and J usage is TRBJ1-1; D perhaps matches TRBD1 (5 bases). The CDR3 consists of 14 residues. Per germline, CDR1 MNHNY and CDR2 SVGAGI (reference sequence). Trimming cost V 7 bases and J 4 bases, with 16 bases left between them. Here the CDR3 reads CASTRGGLSTEAFF. CDR3 nucleotides: TGTGCCAGCACTAGGGGTGGGTTGAGCACTGAAGCTTTCTTT.

The V call is TRBV5-4, the J call TRBJ1-2; 7 nucleotides match TRBD1. The CDR3 has 15 residues. Germline CDR1 and CDR2: SGHNT and YYREEE (reference sequence). The V segment lost 0 bases and the J segment 7 bases; nucleotides outside the gene matches: 9. CDR3 protein: CASSLVVGGLSGYTF. CDR3 bases: TGTGCCAGCAGCTTGGTAGTAGGGGGCCTGAGTGGCTACACCTTC.

This clone occurred once. The V and J genes are TRBV11-2 and TRBJ2-1, with 7 nucleotides matching TRBD2. Trimming took 4 bases from V and 2 from J; bases not matched to a gene: 5. The CDR3 consists of 15 residues. Germline V CDR1 and CDR2: SGHAT, FQNNGV. The CDR3 bases are TGTGCCAGCAGCTCCGAGCGGGGACCCTACAATGAGCAGTTCTTC. This sequence encodes CASSSERGPYNEQFF.

This chain links TRBV5-4 with TRBJ2-7; 8 bases match TRBD1. There are 13 residues in the CDR3. The germline CDR1 and CDR2 sequences are SGHNT and YYREEE (reference sequence). The V and J ends lost 6 bases and 7 bases, in that order; junction bases with no gene match: 9. CDR3 nucleotides: TGTGCCAGCAACGCGGACAGGGTTGGGGAGCAGTACTTC. This translates into CASNADRVGEQYF.

In DNA form, the CDR3 reads TGTGCCAGCAGCTTGGGTGACAGCGGGGAGCTGTTTTTT. Translation gives CASSLGDSGELFF. V gene TRBV5-6 combines with J gene TRBJ2-2; perhaps TRBD1 as D (5 bases). The germline V gene encodes CDR1 SGHDT and CDR2 YYEEEE. The CDR3 extends over 13 amino acids. V lost 0 bases, J lost 7 bases, and 7 bases lay in between.

The chain is built from TRBV6-5 and TRBJ2-1, with D possibly matching TRBD2 (6 bases). Trimming shortened V by 5 bases and J by 4 bases, and 15 bases separated the two germline ends. The germline CDR1 and CDR2 sequences are MNHEY and SVGAGI. The CDR3 extends over 15 amino acids. The CDR3 region has the DNA TGTGCCAGCAGTCCTGAACTAGCAGGGTACAATGAGCAGTTCTTC. Its translation is CASSPELAGYNEQFF.